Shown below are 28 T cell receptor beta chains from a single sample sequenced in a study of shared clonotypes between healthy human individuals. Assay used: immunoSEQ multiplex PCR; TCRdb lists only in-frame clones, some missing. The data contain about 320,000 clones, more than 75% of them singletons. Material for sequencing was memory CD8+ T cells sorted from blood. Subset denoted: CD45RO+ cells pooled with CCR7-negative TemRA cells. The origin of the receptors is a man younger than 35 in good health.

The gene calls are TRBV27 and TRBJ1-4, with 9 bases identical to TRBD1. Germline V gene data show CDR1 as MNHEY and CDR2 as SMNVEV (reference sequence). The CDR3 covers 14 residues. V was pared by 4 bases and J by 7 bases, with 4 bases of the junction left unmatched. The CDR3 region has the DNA TGTGCCAGCAGTTGGGGGGGACAGGGTGAAAAACTGTTTTTT. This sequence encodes CASSWGGQGEKLFF. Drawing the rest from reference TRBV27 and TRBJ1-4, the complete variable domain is EAQVTQNPRYLITVTGKKLTVTCSQNMNHEYMSWYRQDPGLGLRQIYYSMNVEVTDKGDVPEGYKVSRKEKRNFPLILESPSPNQTSLYFCASSWGGQGEKLFFGSGTQLSVL.

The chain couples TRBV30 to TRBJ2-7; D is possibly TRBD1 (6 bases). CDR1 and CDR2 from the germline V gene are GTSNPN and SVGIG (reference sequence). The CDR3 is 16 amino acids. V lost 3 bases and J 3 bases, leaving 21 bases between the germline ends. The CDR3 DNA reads TGTGCCTGGAGCAAGTTAACGGGACATGGTAACTACGAGCAGTACTTC. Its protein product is CAWSKLTGHGNYEQYF.

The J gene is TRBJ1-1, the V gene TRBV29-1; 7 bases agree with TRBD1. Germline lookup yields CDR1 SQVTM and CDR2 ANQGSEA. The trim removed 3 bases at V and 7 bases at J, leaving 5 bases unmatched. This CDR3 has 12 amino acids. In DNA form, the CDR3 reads TGCAGCGTTGAGGGGGACAGCGTTGAAGCTTTCTTT. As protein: CSVEGDSVEAFF.

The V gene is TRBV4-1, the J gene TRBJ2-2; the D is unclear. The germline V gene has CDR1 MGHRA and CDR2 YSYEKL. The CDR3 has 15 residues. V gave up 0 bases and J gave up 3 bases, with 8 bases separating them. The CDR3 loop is CASSQERWDTGELFF. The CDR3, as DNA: TGCGCCAGCAGCCAAGAGAGGTGGGACACCGGGGAGCTGTTTTTT.

CDR3 in DNA: TGTGCCAGCAGCCCCCCAGGGTTCTATGGCTACACCTTC. It specifies CASSPPGFYGYTF. V usage is TRBV7-9 and J usage is TRBJ1-2, with D possibly being TRBD1 (5 bases). This CDR3 contains 13 residues. The V and J ends lost 5 bases and 4 bases respectively, with 11 bases between them. The germline V gene encodes CDR1 SEHNR and CDR2 FQNEAQ (reference sequence).

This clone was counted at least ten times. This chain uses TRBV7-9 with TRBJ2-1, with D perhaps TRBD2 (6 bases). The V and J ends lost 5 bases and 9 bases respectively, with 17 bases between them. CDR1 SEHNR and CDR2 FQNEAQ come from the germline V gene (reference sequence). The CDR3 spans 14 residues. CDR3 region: CASSQRSGLGEQFF. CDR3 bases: TGTGCCAGCAGCCAGAGGAGCGGGCTGGGTGAGCAGTTCTTC.

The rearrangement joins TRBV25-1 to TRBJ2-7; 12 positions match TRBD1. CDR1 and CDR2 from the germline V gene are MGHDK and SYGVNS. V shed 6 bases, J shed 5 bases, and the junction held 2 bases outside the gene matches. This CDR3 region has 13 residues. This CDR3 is CASSGTGGHEQYF. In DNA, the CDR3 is TGTGCCAGCAGCGGGACAGGGGGCCACGAGCAGTACTTC.

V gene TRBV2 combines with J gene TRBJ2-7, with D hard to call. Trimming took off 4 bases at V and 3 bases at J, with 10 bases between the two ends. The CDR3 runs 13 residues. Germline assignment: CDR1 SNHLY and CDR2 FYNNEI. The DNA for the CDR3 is TGTGCCAGCAGTGGACCCAATGGCTACGAGCAGTACTTC. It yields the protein CASSGPNGYEQYF. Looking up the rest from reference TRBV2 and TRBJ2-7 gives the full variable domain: EPEVTQTPSHQVTQMGQEVILRCVPISNHLYFYWYRQILGQKVEFLVSFYNNEISEKSEIFDDQFSVERPDGSNFTLKIRSTKLEDSAMYFCASSGPNGYEQYFGPGTRLTVT.

CDR3 amino acids: CASSRGVSYEQYF. The DNA for the CDR3 is TGCGCCAGCAGCCGCGGGGTCAGTTACGAGCAGTACTTC. The J gene is TRBJ2-7, the V gene TRBV4-1; TRBD2 might be the D (6 bases). The length of the CDR3 is 13 residues. Trimming left V 4 bases short and J 4 bases short, with 11 bases between. CDR1 MGHRA and CDR2 YSYEKL come from the germline V gene.

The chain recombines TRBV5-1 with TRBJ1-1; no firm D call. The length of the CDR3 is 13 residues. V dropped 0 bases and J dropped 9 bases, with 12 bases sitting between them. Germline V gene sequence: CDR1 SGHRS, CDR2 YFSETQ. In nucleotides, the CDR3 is TGCGCCAGCAGCTTGGACTTCGGGGTCCAAGCTTTCTTT. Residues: CASSLDFGVQAFF.

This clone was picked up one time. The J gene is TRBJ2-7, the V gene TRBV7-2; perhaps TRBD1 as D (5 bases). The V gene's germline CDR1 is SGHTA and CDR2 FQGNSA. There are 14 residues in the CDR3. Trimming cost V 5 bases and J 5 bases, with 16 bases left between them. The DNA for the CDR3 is TGTGCCAGCAGCCGAAAGGACACTTCCCACGAGCAGTACTTC. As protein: CASSRKDTSHEQYF.

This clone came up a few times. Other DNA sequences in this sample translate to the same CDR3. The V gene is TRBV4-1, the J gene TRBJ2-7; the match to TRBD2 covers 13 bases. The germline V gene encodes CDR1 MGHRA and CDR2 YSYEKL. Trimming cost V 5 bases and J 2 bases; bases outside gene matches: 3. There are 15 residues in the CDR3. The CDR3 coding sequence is TGCGCCAGCAGCTACGGGACTAGCGGGACCTACGAGCAGTACTTC. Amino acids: CASSYGTSGTYEQYF.

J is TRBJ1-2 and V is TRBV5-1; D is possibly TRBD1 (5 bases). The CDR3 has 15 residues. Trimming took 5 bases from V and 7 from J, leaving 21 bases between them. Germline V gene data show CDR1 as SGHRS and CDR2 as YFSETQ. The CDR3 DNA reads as TGCGCCAGCAGGCACCCCGGGACCCTCGTCCTTGGCTACACCTTC. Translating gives CASRHPGTLVLGYTF.

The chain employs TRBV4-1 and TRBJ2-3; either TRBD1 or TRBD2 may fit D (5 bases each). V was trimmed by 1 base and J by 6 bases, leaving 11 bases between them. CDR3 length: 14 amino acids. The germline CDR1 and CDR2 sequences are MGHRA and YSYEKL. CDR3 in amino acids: CASSQVGTRDTQYF. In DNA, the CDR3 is TGCGCCAGCAGCCAAGTCGGGACGCGGGATACGCAGTATTTT.

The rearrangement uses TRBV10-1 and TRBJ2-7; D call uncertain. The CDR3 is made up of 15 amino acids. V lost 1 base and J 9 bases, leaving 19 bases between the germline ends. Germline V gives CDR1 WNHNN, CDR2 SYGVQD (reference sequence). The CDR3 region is CASSEFTVTSTRQYF. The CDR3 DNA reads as TGCGCCAGCAGTGAGTTTACGGTTACCTCCACCAGGCAGTACTTC.

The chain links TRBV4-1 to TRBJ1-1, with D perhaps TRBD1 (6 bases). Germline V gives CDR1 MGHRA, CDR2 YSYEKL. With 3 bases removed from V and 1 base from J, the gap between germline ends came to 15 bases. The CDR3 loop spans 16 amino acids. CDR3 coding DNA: TGCGCCAGCAGCCACCGATTCGGACAGACGAACACTGAAGCTTTCTTT. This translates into CASSHRFGQTNTEAFF.

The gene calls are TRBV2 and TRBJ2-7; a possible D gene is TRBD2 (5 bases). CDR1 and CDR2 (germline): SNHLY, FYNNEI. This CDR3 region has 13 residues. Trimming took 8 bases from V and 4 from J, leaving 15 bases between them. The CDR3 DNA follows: TGTGCCAGCGCTCAAGGTCTAGCATACGAGCAGTACTTC. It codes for CASAQGLAYEQYF.

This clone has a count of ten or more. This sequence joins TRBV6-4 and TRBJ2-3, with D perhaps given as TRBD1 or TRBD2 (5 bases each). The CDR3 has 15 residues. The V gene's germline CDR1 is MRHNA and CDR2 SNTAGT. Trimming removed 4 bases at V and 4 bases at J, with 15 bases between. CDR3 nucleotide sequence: TGTGCCAGCAGTGCCGAGGGAGAAGGGGCAGATACGCAGTATTTT. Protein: CASSAEGEGADTQYF.

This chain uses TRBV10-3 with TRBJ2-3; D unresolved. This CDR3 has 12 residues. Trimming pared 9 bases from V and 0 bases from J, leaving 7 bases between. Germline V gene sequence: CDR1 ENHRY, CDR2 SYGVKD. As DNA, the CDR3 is TGTGCCATACGGGTGAGCACAGATACGCAGTATTTT. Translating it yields CAIRVSTDTQYF.

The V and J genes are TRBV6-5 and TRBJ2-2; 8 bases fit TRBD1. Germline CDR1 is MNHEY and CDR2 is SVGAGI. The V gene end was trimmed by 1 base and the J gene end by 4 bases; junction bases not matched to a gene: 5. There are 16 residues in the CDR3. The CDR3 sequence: CASSYWGRGLTGELFF. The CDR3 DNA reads TGTGCCAGCAGTTACTGGGGCAGGGGGCTCACCGGGGAGCTGTTTTTT.

The CDR3 region has the DNA TGCGCCAGCAGCCAAGATGGTTCGGCGGTGACTGGAAACACCATATATTTT. Translating gives CASSQDGSAVTGNTIYF. This rearrangement joins TRBV4-1 to TRBJ1-3; D unclear. The V end lost 0 bases, the J end lost 2 bases, and 14 bases lay between the germline ends. The CDR3 runs to 17 residues. Germline CDR1 MGHRA, CDR2 YSYEKL.

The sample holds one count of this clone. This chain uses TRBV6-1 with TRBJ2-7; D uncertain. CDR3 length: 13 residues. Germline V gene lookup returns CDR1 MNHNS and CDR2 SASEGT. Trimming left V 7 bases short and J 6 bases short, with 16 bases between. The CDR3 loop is CASTWAPLSEQYF. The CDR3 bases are TGTGCCAGCACATGGGCCCCCTTGAGCGAGCAGTACTTC.

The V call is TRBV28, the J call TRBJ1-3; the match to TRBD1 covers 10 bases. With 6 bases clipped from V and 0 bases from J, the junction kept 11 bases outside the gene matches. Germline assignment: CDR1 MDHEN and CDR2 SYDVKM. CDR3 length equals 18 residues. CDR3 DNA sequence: TGTGCCAGCAGCTCCGGGACAGGGGATTTTGGCTCTGGAAACACCATATATTTT. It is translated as CASSSGTGDFGSGNTIYF. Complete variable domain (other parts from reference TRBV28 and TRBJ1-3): DVKVTQSSRYLVKRTGEKVFLECVQDMDHENMFWYRQDPGLGLRLIYFSYDVKMKEKGDIPEGYSVSREKKERFSLILESASTNQTSMYLCASSSGTGDFGSGNTIYFGEGSWLTVV.

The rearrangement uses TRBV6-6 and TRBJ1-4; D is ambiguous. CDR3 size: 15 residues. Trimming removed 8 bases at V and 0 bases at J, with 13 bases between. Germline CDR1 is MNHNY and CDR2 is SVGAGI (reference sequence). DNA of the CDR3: TGTGCCAGCGGAAGCTACTCTGCAACTAATGAAAAACTGTTTTTT. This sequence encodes CASGSYSATNEKLFF.

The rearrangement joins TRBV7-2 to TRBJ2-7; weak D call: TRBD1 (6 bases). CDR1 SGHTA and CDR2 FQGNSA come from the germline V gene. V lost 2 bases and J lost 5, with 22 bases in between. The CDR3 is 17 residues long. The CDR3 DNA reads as TGTGCCAGCAGCTTATCTAAGGGGGTTTACGTGGGTCACGAGCAGTACTTC. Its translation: CASSLSKGVYVGHEQYF.

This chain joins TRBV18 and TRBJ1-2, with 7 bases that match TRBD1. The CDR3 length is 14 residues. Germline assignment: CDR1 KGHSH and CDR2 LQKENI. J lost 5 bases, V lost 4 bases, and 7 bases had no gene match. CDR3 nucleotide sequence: TGTGCCAGCTCACACCGCCGGGACAGTTATGGCTACACCTTC. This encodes CASSHRRDSYGYTF. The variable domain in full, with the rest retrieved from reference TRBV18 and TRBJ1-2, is NAGVMQNPRHLVRRRGQEARLRCSPMKGHSHVYWYRQLPEEGLKFMVYLQKENIIDESGMPKERFSAEFPKEGPSILRIQQVVRGDSAAYFCASSHRRDSYGYTFGSGTRLTVV.

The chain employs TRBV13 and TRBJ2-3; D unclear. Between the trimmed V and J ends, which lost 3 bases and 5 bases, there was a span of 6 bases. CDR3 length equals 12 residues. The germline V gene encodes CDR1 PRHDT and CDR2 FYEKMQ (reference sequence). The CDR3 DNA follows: TGTGCCAGCAGCTTCGCAGAAGATACGCAGTATTTT. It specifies CASSFAEDTQYF.

DNA of the CDR3: TGTGCCAGCAGCCGCGGGAGTTACGAGCAGTACTTC. Its translation is CASSRGSYEQYF. The chain employs TRBV13 and TRBJ2-7; 7 bases fit TRBD2. After removal of 5 bases from V and 4 bases from J, the junction contained 2 bases not matched to a gene. The CDR3 extends over 12 amino acids. Germline assignment: CDR1 PRHDT and CDR2 FYEKMQ (reference sequence). Full variable domain (outside the CDR3, taken from reference TRBV13 and TRBJ2-7): AAGVIQSPRHLIKEKRETATLKCYPIPRHDTVYWYQQGPGQDPQFLISFYEKMQSDKGSIPDRFSAQQFSDYHSELNMSSLELGDSALYFCASSRGSYEQYFGPGTRLTVT.